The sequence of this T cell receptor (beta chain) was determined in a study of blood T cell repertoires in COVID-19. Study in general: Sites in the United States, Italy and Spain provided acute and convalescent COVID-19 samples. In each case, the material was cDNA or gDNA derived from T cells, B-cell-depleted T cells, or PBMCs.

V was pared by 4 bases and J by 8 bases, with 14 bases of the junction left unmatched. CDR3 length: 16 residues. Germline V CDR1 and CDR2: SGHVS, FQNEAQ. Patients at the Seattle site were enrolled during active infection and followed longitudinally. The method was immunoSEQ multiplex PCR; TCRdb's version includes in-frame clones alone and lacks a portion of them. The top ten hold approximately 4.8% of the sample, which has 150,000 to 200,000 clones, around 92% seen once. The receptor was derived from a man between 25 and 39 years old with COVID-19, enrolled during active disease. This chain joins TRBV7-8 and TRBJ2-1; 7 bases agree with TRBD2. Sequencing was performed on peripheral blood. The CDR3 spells CASSSPQQRGLDEQFF. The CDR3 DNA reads TGTGCCAGCAGCTCCCCGCAACAGCGGGGCCTCGATGAGCAGTTCTTC. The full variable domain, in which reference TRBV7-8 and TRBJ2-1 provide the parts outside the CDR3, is GAGVSQSPRYKVAKRGQDVALRCDPISGHVSLFWYQQALGQGPEFLTYFQNEAQLDKSGLPSDRFFAERPEGSVSTLKIQRTQQEDSAVYLCASSSPQQRGLDEQFFGPGTRLTVL.